Listed below are T cell receptor beta chains from one sample, sequenced in a study of cytomegalovirus exposure and HLA in healthy donors. The table came from immunoSEQ multiplex PCR; TCRdb's copy has only in-frame clones and leaves some out. The listing contains over 65,000 clones. The sample was PBMCs. The receptor source for this set is a man aged 30 to 45 in good health and CMV-seronegative. Each CDR3 is given with its conserved first and last residue. The D gene is left open where the match is weak.

DNA,CDR3,D,length,V,J
TGTGCCAGCAGCTTAGCTTTATTTAGCGGGAGGATCCATGAGCAGTTCTTC,CASSLALFSGRIHEQFF,TRBD2,17,TRBV7-9,TRBJ2-1
TGTGCCAGCAGCTTCCCGGGACAGGGGGCCTACGAGCAGTACTTC,CASSFPGQGAYEQYF,TRBD1,15,TRBV5-6,TRBJ2-7
TGTGCCAGCTCACAACTAGCGGGAAGCACAGATACGCAGTATTTT,CASSQLAGSTDTQYF,TRBD2,15,TRBV18,TRBJ2-3
TGTGCCAGCAGCCCCCTCGGGACAGGGGTGTATTCTGAAGCTTTCTTT,CASSPLGTGVYSEAFF,TRBD1,16,TRBV7-8,TRBJ1-1
TGCGCCAGCAGCTCCCACACCGGGACAGGAAGGACAGATACGCAGTATTTT,CASSSHTGTGRTDTQYF,TRBD1,17,TRBV5-1,TRBJ2-3
TGTGCCAGCTCCTGGGGAGATAACTATGGCTACACCTTC,CASSWGDNYGYTF,NA,13,TRBV7-9,TRBJ1-2
TGTGCCAGCAGCCCTCTAGCGGATGCCTACAATGAGCAGTTCTTC,CASSPLADAYNEQFF,TRBD2,15,TRBV9,TRBJ2-1
TGTGCCAGCAGCCAAGTCGCCAGGGGGCCCTACAATGAGCAGTTCTTC,CASSQVARGPYNEQFF,TRBD1,16,TRBV4-2,TRBJ2-1
TGTGCCAGCAGCGTAGGTCACATCGCCGTAGATACGCAGTATTTT,CASSVGHIAVDTQYF,NA,15,TRBV9,TRBJ2-3
TGTGCCAGCAGCGCCCGGGACAGGGGGCAAGTTGGCTACACCTTC,CASSARDRGQVGYTF,TRBD1,15,TRBV7-9,TRBJ1-2
TGTGCCAGCAGTTACTCGGACAGGGATCAGCCCCAGCATTTT,CASSYSDRDQPQHF,TRBD1,14,TRBV6-6,TRBJ1-5
TGTGCCATCAGGGGGGAAGGGAGGGAGCTGTTTTTT,CAIRGEGRELFF,NA,12,TRBV19,TRBJ2-2
TGCGCCAGCAGCTTGCAGGGGGCCCCAGATACGCAGTATTTT,CASSLQGAPDTQYF,TRBD1,14,TRBV5-1,TRBJ2-3
TGTGCCAGCTCACAACGGCTAGCAGCCTACAATGAGCAGTTCTTC,CASSQRLAAYNEQFF,NA,15,TRBV5-4,TRBJ2-1
TGTGCCAGCACCAGACAGGAGATGATCACTGAAGCTTTCTTT,CASTRQEMITEAFF,NA,14,TRBV9,TRBJ1-1
TGCGCCAGCAGCTTTGTCCCGGGGTCCAGCACTGAAGCTTTCTTT,CASSFVPGSSTEAFF,NA,15,TRBV5-1,TRBJ1-1
TGCGCCAGCAGCCTTCACCAGGGGTTAGAGACCCAGTACTTC,CASSLHQGLETQYF,NA,14,TRBV5-1,TRBJ2-5